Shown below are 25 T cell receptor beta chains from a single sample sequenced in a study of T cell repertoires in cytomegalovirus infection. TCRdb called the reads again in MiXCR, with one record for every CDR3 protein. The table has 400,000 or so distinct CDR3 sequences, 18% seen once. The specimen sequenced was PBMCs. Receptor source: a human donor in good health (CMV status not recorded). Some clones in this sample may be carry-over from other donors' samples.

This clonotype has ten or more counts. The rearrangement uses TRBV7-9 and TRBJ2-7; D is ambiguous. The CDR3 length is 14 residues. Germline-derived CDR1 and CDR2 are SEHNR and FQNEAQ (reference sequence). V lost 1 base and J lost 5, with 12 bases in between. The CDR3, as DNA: TGTGCCAGCAGCTTAGATAGTGTAGTTCACGAGCAGTACTTC. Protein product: CASSLDSVVHEQYF. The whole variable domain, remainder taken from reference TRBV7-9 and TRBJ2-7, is DTGVSQNPRHKITKRGQNVTFRCDPISEHNRLYWYRQTLGQGPEFLTYFQNEAQLEKSRLLSDRFSAERPKGSFSTLEIQRTEQGDSAMYLCASSLDSVVHEQYFGPGTRLTVT.

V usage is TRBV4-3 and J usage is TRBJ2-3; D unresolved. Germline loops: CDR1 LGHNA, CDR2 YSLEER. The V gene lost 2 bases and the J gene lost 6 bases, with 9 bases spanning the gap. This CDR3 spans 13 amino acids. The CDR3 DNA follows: TGCGCCAGCAGCCAAAAAAATGGGGATACGCAGTATTTT. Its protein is CASSQKNGDTQYF.

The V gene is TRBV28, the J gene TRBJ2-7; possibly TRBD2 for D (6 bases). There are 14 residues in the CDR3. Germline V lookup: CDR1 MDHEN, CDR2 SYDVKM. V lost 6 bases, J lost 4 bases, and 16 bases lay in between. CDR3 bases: TGTGCCAGCAGAGAAGCGGGTCCCGAGTACGAGCAGTACTTC. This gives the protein CASREAGPEYEQYF.

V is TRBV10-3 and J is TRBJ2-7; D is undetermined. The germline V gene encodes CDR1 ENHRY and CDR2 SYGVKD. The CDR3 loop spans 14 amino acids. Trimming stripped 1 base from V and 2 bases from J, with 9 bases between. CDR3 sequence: CAISEYPTAYEQYF. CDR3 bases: TGTGCCATCAGTGAGTACCCGACGGCCTACGAGCAGTACTTC.

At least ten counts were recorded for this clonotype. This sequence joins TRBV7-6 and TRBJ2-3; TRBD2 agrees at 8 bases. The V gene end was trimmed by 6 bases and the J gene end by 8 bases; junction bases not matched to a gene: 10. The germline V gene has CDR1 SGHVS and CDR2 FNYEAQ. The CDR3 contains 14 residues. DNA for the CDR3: TGTGCCAGCAGTCAAAATCCGGGGGGGCTTACGCAGTATTTT. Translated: CASSQNPGGLTQYF.

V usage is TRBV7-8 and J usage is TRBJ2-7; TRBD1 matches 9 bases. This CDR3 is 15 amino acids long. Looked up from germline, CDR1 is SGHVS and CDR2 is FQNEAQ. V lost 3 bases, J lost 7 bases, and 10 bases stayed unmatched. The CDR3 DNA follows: TGTGCCAGCAGCTTTTATGGGGACAGGGAATATGAGCAGTACTTC. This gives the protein CASSFYGDREYEQYF.

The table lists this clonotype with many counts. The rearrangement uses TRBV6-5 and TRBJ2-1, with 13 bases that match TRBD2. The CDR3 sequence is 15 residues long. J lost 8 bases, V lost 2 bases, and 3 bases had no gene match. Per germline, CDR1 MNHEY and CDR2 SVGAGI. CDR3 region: CASSYVGLAGDEQFF. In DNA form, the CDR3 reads TGTGCCAGCAGTTACGTCGGACTAGCGGGAGATGAGCAGTTCTTC.

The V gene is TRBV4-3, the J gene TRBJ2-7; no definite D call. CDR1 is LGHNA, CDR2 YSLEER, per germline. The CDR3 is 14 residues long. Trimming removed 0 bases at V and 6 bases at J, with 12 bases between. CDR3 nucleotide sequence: TGCGCCAGCAGCCAAGAACGGCCCTCCGCCGAGCAGTACTTC. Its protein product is CASSQERPSAEQYF.

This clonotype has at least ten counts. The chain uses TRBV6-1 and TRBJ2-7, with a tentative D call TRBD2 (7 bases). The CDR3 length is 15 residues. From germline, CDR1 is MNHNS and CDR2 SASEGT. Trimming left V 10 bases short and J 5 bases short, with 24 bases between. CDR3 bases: TGTGCCACCCATCTGGGGGGGGCGAACCTAGACGAGCAGTACTTC. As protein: CATHLGGANLDEQYF.

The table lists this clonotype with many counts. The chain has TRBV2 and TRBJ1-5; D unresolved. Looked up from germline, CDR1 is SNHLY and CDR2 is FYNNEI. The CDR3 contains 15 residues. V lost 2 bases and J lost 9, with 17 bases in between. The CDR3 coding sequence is TGTGCCAGCAGTGAATCGACCCAGGAGCTTGGGCCCCAGCATTTT. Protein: CASSESTQELGPQHF.

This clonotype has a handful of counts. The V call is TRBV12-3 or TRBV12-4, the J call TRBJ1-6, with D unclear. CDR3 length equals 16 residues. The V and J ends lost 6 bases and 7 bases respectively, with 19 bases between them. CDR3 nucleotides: TGTGCCAGCAGCAGAACGAACCGGGAGAAAAATTCACCCCTCCACTTT. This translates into CASSRTNREKNSPLHF.

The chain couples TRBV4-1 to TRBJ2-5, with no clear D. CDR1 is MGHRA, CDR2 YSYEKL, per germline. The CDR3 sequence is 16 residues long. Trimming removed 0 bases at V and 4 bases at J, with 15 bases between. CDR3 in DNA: TGCGCCAGCAGCCAAGATCCGGGTGTGGGAAGAGAGACCCAGTACTTC. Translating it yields CASSQDPGVGRETQYF.

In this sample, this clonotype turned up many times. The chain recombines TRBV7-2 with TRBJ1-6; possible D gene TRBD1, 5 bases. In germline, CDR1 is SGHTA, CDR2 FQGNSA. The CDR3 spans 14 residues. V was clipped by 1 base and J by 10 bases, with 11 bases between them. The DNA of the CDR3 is TGTGCCAGCAGCTTAGGCAACGGGGACTCACCCCTCCACTTT. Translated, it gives CASSLGNGDSPLHF.

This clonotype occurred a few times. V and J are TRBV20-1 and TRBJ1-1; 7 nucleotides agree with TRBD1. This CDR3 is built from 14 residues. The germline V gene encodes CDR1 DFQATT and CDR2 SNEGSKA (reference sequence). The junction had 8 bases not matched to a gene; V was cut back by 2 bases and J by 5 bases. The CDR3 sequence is CSARSNRGFTEAFF. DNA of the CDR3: TGCAGTGCTAGATCTAACAGGGGCTTTACTGAAGCTTTCTTT.

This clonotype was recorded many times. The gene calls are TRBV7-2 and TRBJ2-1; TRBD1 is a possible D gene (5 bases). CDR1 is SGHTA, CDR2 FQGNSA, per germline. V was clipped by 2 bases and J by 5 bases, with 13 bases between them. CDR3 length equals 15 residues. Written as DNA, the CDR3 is TGTGCCAGCAGCTTACTTACAGGAAGTAACAATGAGCAGTTCTTC. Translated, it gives CASSLLTGSNNEQFF.

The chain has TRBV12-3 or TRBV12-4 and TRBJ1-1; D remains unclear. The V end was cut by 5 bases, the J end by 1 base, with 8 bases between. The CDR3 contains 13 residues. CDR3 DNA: TGTGCCAGCAGTAACTGGGAGAACACTGAAGCTTTCTTT. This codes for CASSNWENTEAFF.

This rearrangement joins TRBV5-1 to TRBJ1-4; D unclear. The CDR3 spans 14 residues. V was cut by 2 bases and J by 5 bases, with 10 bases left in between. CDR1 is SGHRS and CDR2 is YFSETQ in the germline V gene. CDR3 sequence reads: CASSFDPGNEKLFF. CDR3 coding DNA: TGCGCCAGCAGCTTTGACCCGGGAAATGAAAAACTGTTTTTT.

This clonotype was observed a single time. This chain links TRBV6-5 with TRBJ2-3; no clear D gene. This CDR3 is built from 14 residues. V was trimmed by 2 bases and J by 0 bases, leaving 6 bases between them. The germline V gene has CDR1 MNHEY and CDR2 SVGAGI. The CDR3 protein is CASSYDLSTDTQYF. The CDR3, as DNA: TGTGCCAGCAGTTACGATTTAAGCACAGATACGCAGTATTTT.

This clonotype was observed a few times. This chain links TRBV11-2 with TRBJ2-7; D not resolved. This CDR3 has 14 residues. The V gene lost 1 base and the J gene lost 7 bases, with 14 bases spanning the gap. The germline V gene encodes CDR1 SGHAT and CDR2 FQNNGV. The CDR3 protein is CASSLVGPPVEQYF. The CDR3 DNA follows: TGTGCCAGCAGCTTAGTCGGGCCCCCGGTGGAGCAGTACTTC.

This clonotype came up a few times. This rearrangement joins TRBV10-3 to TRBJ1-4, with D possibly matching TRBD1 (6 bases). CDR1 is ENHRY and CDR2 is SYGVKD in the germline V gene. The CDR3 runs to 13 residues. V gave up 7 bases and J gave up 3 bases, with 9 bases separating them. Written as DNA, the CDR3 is TGTGCCATCAAGGGGGGGCCTAATGAAAAACTGTTTTTT. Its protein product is CAIKGGPNEKLFF.

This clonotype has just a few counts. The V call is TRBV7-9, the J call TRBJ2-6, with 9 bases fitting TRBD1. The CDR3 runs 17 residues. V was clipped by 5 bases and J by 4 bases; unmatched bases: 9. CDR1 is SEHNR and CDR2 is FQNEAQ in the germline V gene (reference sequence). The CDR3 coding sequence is TGTGCCAGCAGCCGGGGACAGGGAGTTTCCGGGGCCAACGTCCTGACTTTC. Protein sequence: CASSRGQGVSGANVLTF. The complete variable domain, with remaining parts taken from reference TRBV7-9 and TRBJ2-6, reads DTGVSQNPRHKITKRGQNVTFRCDPISEHNRLYWYRQTLGQGPEFLTYFQNEAQLEKSRLLSDRFSAERPKGSFSTLEIQRTEQGDSAMYLCASSRGQGVSGANVLTFGAGSRLTVL.

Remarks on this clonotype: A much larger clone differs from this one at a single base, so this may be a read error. CDR3 amino acids: CASATDCVEEKLFF. CDR3 in DNA: TGTGCCAGCGCCACGGACTGCGTAGAGGAAAAACTGTTTTTT. This rearrangement joins TRBV7-2 to TRBJ1-4, with no clear D. The CDR3 consists of 14 residues. The ends were cut back, 8 bases at V and 8 bases at J, with 18 bases in the middle. Germline CDR1 is SGHTA and CDR2 is FQGNSA. The whole variable domain, remainder taken from reference TRBV7-2 and TRBJ1-4, is GAGVSQSPSNKVTEKGKDVELRCDPISGHTALYWYRQSLGQGLEFLIYFQGNSAPDKSGLPSDRFSAERTGGSVSTLTIQRTQQEDSAVYLCASATDCVEEKLFFGSGTQLSVL.

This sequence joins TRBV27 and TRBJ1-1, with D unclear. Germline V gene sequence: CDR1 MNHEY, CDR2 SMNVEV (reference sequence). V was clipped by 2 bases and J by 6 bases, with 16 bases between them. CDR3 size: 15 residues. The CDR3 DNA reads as TGTGCCAGCAGTTTAACCATGGCAGTTAACGCTGAAGCTTTCTTT. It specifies CASSLTMAVNAEAFF.

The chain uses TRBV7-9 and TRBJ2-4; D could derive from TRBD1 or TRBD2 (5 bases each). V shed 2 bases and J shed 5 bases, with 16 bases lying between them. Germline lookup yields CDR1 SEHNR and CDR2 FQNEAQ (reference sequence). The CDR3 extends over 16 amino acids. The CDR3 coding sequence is TGTGCCAGCAGCTTAAGTTGGGGGTATAGCCAAAACATTCAGTACTTC. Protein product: CASSLSWGYSQNIQYF. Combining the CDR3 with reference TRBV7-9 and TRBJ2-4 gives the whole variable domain DTGVSQNPRHKITKRGQNVTFRCDPISEHNRLYWYRQTLGQGPEFLTYFQNEAQLEKSRLLSDRFSAERPKGSFSTLEIQRTEQGDSAMYLCASSLSWGYSQNIQYFGAGTRLSVL.

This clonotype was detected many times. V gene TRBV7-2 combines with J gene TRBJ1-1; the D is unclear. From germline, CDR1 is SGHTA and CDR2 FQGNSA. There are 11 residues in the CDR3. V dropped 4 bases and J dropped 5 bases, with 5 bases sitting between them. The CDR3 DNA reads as TGTGCCAGCAGCTCTACGACTGAAGCTTTCTTT. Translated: CASSSTTEAFF.